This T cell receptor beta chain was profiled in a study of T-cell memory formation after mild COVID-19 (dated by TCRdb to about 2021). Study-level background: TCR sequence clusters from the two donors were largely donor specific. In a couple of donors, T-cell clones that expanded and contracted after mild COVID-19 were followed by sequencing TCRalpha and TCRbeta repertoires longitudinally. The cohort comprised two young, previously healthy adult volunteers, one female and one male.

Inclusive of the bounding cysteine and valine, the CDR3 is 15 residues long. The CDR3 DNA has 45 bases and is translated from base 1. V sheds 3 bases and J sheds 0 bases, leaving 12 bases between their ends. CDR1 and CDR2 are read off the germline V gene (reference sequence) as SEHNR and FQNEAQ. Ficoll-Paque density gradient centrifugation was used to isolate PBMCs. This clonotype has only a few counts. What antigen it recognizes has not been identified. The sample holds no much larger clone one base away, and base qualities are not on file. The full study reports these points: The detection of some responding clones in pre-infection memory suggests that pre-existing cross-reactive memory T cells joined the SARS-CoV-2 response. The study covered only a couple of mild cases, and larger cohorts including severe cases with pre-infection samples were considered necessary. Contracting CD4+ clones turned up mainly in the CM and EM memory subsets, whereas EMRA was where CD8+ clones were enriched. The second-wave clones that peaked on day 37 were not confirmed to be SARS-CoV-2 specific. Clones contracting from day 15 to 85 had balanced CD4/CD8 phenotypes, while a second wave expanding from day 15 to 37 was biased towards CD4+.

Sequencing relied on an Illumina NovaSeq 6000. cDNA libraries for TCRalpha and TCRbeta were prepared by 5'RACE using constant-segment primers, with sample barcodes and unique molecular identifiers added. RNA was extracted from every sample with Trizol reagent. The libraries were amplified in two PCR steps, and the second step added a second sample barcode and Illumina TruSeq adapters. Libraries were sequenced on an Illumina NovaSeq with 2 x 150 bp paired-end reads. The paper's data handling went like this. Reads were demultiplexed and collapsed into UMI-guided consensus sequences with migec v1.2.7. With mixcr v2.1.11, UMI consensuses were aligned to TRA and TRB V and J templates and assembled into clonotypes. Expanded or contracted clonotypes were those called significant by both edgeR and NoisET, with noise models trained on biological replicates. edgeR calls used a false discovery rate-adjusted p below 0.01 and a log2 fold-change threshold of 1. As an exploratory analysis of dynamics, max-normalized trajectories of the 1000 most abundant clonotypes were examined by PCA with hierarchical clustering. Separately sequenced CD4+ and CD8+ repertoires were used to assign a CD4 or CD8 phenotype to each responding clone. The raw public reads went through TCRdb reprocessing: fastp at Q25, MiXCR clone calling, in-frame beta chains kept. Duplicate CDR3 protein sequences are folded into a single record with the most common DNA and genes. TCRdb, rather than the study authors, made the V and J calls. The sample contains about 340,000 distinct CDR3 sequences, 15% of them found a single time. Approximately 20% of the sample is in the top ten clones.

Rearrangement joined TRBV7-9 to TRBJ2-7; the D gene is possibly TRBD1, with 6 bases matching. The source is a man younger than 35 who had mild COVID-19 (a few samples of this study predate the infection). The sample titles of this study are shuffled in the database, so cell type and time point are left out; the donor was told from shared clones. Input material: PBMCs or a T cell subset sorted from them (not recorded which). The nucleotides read TGTGCCAGCAGCTTCTCCAAAGGGGGCTCCTACGAGCAGTACGTC. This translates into CASSFSKGGSYEQYV.